The present TCR beta chain was sequenced within a study of blood T cells in healthy people across ages. Through a sample-barcoded 5' primer and a J-beta primer mix, a second PCR was run for roughly 7 to 12 cycles. TCRdb processed the 5' RACE reads anew with MiXCR; each CDR3 protein has one entry. The table lists about 650,000 distinct CDR3 sequences, about a third of them singletons, with about 16% in the top ten. This clonotype was counted between two and nine times. What it binds is not known. Overall study results and limits: Unsorted PBMCs blocked a conclusive comparison of naive and antigen-experienced cells. Changes seen in expanded clonotypes were possibly confounded by donor CMV status left unknown. Older individuals had lower TCR beta diversity per million T cells (the decline was roughly linear). Long-lived donors had more naive CD4+ cells and higher diversity than aged donors.

The clonotype originates from a woman aged 80 or older in good health. Sequenced material: blood.

The CDR3 loop is CASKPTGNTEAFF. CDR3 nucleotides: TGTGCCAGCAAGCCGACAGGGAACACTGAAGCTTTCTTT. This chain connects TRBV2 to TRBJ1-1; D might be TRBD1 (6 bases). The germline CDR1 and CDR2 sequences are SNHLY and FYNNEI. This CDR3 is built from 13 residues. V was pared by 7 bases and J by 1 base, with 10 bases between.